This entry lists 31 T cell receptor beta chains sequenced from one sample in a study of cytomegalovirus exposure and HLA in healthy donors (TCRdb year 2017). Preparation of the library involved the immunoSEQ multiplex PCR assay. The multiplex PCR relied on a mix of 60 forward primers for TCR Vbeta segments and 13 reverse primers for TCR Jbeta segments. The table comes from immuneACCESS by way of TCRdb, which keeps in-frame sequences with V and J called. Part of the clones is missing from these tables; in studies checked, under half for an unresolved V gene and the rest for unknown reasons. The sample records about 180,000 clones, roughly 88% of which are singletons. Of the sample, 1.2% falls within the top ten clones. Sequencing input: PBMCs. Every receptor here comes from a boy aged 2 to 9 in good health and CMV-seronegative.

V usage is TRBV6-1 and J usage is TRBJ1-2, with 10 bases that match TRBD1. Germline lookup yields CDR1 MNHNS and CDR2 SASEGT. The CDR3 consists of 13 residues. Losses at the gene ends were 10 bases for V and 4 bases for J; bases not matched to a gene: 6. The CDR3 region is CATRTGGIYGYTF. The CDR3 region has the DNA TGTGCCACCCGGACAGGGGGGATCTATGGCTACACCTTC.

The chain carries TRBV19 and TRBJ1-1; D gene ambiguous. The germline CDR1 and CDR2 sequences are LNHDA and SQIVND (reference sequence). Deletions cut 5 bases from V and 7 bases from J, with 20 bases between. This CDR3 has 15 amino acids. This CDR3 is CASSLREPMRVEAFF. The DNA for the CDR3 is TGTGCCAGTAGTCTCCGGGAACCTATGAGGGTTGAAGCTTTCTTT.

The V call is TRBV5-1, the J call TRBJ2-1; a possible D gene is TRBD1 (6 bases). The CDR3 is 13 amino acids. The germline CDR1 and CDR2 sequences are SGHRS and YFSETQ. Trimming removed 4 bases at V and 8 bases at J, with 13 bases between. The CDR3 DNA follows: TGCGCCAGCAGCCTGGGGGCGATCGATGAGCAGTTCTTC. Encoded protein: CASSLGAIDEQFF. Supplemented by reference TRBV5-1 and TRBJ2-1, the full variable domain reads KAGVTQTPRYLIKTRGQQVTLSCSPISGHRSVSWYQQTPGQGLQFLFEYFSETQRNKGNFPGRFSGRQFSNSRSEMNVSTLELGDSALYLCASSLGAIDEQFFGPGTRLTVL.

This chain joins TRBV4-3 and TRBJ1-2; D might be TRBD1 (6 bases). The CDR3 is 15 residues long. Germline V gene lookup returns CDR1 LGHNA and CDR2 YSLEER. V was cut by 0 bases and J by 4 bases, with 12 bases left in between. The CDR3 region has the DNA TGCGCCAGCAGCCAAGAACCAGGGACATCCTATGGCTACACCTTC. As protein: CASSQEPGTSYGYTF.

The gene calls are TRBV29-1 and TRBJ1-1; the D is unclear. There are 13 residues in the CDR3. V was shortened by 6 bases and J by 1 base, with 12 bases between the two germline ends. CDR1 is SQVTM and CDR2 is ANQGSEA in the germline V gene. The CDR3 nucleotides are TGCAGCGTCAGCTTACTAGGGAACACTGAAGCTTTCTTT. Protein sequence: CSVSLLGNTEAFF. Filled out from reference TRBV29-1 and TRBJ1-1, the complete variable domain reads SAVISQKPSRDICQRGTSLTIQCQVDSQVTMMFWYRQQPGQSLTLIATANQGSEATYESGFVIDKFPISRPNLTFSTLTVSNMSPEDSSIYLCSVSLLGNTEAFFGQGTRLTVV.

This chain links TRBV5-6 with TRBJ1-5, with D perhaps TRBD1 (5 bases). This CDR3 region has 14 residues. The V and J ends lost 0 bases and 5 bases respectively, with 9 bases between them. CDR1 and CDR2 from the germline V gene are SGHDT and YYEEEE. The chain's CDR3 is CASSLAGVDQPQHF. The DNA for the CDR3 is TGTGCCAGCAGCTTGGCGGGGGTCGATCAGCCCCAGCATTTT.

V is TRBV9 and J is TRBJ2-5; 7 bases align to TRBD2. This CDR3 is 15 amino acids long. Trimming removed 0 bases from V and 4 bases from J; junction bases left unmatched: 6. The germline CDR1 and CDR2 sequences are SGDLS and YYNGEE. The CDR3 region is CASSVVGRAAETQYF. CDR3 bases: TGTGCCAGCAGCGTAGTGGGGAGGGCCGCAGAGACCCAGTACTTC.

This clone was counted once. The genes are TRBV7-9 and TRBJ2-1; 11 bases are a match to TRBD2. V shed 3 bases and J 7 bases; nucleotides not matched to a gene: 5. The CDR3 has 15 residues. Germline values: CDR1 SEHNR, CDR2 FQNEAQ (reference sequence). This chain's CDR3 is CASSFLSSGGNEQFF. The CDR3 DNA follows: TGTGCCAGCAGCTTCCTTTCTAGCGGGGGGAATGAGCAGTTCTTC.

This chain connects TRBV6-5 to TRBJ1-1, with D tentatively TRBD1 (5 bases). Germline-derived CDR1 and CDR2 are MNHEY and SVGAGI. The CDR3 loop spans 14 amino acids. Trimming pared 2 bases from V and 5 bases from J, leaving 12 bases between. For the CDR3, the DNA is TGTGCCAGCAGTTACGGAGGGGATCGGACTGAAGCTTTCTTT. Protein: CASSYGGDRTEAFF.

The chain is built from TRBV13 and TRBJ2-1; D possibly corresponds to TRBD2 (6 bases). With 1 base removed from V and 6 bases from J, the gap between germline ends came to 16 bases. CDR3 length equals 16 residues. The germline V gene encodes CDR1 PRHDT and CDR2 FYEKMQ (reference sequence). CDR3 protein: CASSLAGTTRTNEQFF. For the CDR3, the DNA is TGTGCCAGCAGCTTAGCGGGCACGACTAGGACCAATGAGCAGTTCTTC.

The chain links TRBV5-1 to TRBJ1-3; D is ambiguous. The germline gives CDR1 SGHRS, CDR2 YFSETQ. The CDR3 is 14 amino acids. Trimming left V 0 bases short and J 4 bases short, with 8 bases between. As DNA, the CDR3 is TGCGCCAGCAGCTTGGCGCCTGAGGGAAACACCATATATTTT. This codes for CASSLAPEGNTIYF.

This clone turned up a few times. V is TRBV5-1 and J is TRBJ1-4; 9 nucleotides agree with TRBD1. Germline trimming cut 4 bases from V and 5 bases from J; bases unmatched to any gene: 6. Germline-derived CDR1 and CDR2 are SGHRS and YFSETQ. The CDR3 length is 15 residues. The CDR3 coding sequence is TGCGCCAGCAGCCCAGGACAGGGGTTAAATGAAAAACTGTTTTTT. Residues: CASSPGQGLNEKLFF. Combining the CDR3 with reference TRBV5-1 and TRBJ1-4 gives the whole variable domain KAGVTQTPRYLIKTRGQQVTLSCSPISGHRSVSWYQQTPGQGLQFLFEYFSETQRNKGNFPGRFSGRQFSNSRSEMNVSTLELGDSALYLCASSPGQGLNEKLFFGSGTQLSVL.

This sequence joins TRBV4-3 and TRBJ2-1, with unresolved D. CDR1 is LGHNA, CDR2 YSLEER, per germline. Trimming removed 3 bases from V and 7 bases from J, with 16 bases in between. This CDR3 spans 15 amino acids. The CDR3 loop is CASSHNMVPTNEQFF. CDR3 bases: TGCGCCAGCAGCCACAATATGGTTCCTACTAATGAGCAGTTCTTC.

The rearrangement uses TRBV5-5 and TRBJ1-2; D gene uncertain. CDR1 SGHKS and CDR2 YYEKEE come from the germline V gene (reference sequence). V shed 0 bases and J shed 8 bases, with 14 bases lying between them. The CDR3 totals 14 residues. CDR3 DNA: TGTGCCAGCAGCTTGGGGCCCGGGGTCGGCGGCTACACCTTC. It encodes CASSLGPGVGGYTF. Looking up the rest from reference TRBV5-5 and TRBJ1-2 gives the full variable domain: DAGVTQSPTHLIKTRGQQVTLRCSPISGHKSVSWYQQVLGQGPQFIFQYYEKEERGRGNFPDRFSARQFPNYSSELNVNALLLGDSALYLCASSLGPGVGGYTFGSGTRLTVV.

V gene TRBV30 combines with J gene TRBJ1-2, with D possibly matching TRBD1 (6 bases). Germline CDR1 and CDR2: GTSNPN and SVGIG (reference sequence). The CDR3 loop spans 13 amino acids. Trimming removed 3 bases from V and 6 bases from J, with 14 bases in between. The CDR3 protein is CAWRTDRQDGYTF. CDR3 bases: TGTGCCTGGAGGACCGATAGACAGGATGGCTACACCTTC.

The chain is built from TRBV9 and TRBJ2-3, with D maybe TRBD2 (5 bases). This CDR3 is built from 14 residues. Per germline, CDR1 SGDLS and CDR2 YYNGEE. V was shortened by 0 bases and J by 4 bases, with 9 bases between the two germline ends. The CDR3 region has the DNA TGTGCCAGCAGCGTAGGAGGACTGCCAGATACGCAGTATTTT. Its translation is CASSVGGLPDTQYF.

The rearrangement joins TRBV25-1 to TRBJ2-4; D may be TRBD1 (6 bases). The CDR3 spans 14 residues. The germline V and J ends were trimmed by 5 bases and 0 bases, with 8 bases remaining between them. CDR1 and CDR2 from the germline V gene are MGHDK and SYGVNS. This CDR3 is CASSSRGAKNIQYF. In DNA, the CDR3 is TGTGCCAGCAGTTCCAGGGGAGCCAAAAACATTCAGTACTTC. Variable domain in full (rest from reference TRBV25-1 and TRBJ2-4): EADIYQTPRYLVIGTGKKITLECSQTMGHDKMYWYQQDPGMELHLIHYSYGVNSTEKGDLSSESTVSRIRTEHFPLTLESARPSHTSQYLCASSSRGAKNIQYFGAGTRLSVL.

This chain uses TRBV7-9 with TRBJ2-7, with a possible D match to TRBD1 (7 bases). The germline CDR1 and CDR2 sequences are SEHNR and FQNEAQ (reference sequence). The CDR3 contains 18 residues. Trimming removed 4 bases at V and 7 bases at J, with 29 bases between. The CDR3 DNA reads TGTGCCAGCAGCTGGCGGGACAGAATCCCCCTAGGCTCGTATGAGCAGTACGTC. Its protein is CASSWRDRIPLGSYEQYV.

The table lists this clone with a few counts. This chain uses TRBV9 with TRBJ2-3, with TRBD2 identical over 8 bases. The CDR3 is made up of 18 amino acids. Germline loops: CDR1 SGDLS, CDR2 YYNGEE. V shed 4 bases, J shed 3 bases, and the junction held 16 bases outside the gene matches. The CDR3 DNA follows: TGTGCCAGCAGCCCCTTTTCCGGGGGGGCCGTCATGACAGATACGCAGTATTTT. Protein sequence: CASSPFSGGAVMTDTQYF. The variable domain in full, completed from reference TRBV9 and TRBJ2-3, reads DSGVTQTPKHLITATGQRVTLRCSPRSGDLSVYWYQQSLDQGLQFLIQYYNGEERAKGNILERFSAQQFPDLHSELNLSSLELGDSALYFCASSPFSGGAVMTDTQYFGPGTRLTVL.

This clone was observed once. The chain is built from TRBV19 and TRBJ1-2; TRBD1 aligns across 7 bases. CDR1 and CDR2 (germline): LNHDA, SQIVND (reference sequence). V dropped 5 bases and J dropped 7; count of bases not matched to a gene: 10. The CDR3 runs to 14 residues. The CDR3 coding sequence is TGTGCCAGTAGTTCGACGGGACAGTTATTTGGCTACACCTTC. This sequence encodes CASSSTGQLFGYTF.

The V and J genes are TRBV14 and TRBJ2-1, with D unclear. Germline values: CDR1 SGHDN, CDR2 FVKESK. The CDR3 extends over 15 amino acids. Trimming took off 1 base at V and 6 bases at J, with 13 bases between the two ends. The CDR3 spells CASSQGLELFNEQFF. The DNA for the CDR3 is TGTGCCAGCAGCCAAGGGCTAGAACTCTTCAATGAGCAGTTCTTC.

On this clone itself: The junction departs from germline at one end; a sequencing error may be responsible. The CDR3 here is CASTPTGRELRDF. Written as DNA, the CDR3 is TGTGCCAGCACTCCCACGGGGCGGGAACTCAGGGACTTC. The rearrangement joins TRBV6-1 to TRBJ2-7, with a possible D match to TRBD2 (6 bases). The length of the CDR3 is 13 residues. Germline values: CDR1 MNHNS, CDR2 SASEGT.

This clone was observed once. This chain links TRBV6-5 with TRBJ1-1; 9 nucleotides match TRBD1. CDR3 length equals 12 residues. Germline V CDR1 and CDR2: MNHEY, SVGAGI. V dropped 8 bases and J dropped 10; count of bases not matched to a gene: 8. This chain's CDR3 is CASLGTGLTAFF. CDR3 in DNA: TGTGCCAGCCTCGGGACAGGGCTAACAGCTTTCTTT.

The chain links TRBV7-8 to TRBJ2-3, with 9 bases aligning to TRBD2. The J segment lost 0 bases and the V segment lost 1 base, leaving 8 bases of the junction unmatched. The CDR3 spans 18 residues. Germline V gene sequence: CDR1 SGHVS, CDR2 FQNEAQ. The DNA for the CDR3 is TGTGCCAGCAGCTTAGTAGCAGCGGGAGGCCCTAGCACAGATACGCAGTATTTT. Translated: CASSLVAAGGPSTDTQYF.

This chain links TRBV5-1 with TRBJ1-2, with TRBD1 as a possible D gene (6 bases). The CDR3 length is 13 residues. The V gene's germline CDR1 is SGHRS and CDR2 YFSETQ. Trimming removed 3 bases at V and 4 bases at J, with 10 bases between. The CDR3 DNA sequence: TGCGCCAGCAGCTCGCCAGGGGTCTATGGCTACACCTTC. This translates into CASSSPGVYGYTF.

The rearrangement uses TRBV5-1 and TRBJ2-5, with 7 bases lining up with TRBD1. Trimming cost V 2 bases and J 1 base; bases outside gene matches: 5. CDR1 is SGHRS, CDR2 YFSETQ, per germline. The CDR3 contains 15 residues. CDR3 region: CASSLGTVSQETQYF. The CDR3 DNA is TGCGCCAGCAGCTTAGGGACAGTTTCCCAAGAGACCCAGTACTTC.

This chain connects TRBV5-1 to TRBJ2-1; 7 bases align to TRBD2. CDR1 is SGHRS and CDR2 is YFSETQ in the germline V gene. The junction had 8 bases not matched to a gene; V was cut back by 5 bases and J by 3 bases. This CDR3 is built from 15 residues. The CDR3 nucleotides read TGCGCCAGCAGGAGAAAAGCGGGGTACTACAATGAGCAGTTCTTC. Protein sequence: CASRRKAGYYNEQFF.

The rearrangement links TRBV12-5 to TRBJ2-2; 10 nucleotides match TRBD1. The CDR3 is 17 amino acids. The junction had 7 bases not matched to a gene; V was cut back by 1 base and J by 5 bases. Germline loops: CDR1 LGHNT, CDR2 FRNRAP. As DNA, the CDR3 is TGTGCTAGTGGTTTGGCCCGGACAGGGGGAGAGACCGGGGAGCTGTTTTTT. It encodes CASGLARTGGETGELFF. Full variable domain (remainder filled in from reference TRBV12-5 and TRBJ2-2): DARVTQTPRHKVTEMGQEVTMRCQPILGHNTVFWYRQTMMQGLELLAYFRNRAPLDDSGMPKDRFSAEMPDATLATLKIQPSEPRDSAVYFCASGLARTGGETGELFFGEGSRLTVL.

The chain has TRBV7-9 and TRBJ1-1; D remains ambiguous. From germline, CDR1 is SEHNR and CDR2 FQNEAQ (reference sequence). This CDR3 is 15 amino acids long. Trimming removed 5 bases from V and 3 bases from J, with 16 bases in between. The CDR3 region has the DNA TGTGCCAGCAGCCCCCCGGCAGGCCACGACACTGAAGCTTTCTTT. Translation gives CASSPPAGHDTEAFF.

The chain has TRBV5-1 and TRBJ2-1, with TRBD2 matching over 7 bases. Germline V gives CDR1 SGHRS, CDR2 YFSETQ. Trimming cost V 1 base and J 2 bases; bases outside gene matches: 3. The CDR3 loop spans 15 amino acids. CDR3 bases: TGCGCCAGCAGCTTGATCCGGGAGGCCTACAATGAGCAGTTCTTC. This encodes CASSLIREAYNEQFF.

CDR3 DNA: TGTGCCAGCAGCGTAGTCGGGAGGGGGACCGGGGAGCTGTTTTTT. Amino acids: CASSVVGRGTGELFF. V gene TRBV9 combines with J gene TRBJ2-2; 8 nucleotides match TRBD2. The CDR3 contains 15 residues. Germline CDR1 SGDLS, CDR2 YYNGEE. Losses at the gene ends were 0 bases for V and 5 bases for J; bases not matched to a gene: 3.